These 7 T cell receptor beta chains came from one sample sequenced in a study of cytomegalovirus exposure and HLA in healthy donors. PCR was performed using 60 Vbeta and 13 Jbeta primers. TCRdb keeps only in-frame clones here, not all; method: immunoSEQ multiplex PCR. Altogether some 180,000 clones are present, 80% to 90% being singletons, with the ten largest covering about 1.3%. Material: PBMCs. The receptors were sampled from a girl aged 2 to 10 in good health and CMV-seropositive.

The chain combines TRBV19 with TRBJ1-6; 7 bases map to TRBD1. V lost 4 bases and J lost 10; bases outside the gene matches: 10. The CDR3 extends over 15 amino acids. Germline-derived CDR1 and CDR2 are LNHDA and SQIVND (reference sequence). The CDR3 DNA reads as TGTGCCAGTAGTACCCGGGACAGTTTGGGGTCACCCCTCCACTTT. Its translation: CASSTRDSLGSPLHF.

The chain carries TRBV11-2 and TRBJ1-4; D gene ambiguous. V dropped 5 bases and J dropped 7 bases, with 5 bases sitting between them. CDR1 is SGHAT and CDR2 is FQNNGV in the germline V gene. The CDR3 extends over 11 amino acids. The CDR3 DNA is TGTGCCAGCAGCCTCGGTGAAAAACTGTTTTTT. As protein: CASSLGEKLFF.

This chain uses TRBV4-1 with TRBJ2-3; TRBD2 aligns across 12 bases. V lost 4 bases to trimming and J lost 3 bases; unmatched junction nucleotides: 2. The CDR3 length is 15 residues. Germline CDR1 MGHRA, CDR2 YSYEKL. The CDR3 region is CASSLLAGGTDTQYF. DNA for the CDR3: TGCGCCAGCAGCCTTCTAGCGGGAGGGACAGATACGCAGTATTTT.

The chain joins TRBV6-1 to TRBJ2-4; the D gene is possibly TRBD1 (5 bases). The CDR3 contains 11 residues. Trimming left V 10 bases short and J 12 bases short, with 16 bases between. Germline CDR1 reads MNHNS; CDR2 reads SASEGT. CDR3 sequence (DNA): TGTGCCAAAAAACAGGCGATTACTCAGTACTTC. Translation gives CAKKQAITQYF.

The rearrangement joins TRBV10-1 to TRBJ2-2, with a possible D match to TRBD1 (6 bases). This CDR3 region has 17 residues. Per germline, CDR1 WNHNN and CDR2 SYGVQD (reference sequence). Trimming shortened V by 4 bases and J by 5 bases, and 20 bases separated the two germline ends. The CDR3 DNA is TGCGCCAGCAGTGGTCCTGGACAGCTGTCGAGGACCGGGGAGCTGTTTTTT. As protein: CASSGPGQLSRTGELFF.

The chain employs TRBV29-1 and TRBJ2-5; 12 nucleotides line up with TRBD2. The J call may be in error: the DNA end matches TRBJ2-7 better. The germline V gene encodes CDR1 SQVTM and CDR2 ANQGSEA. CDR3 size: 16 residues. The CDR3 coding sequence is TGCAGCGTTGAAAAGAGAGGACTAGCGGGATTGAGCGAGCAGTACTTC. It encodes CSVEKRGLAGLSEQYF.

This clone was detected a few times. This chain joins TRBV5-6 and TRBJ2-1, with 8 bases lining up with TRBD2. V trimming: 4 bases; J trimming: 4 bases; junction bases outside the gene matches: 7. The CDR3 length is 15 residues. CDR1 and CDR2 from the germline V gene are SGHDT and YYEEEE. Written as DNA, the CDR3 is TGTGCCAGCAGCCCGGGACTAGGCGGATACAATGAGCAGTTCTTC. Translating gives CASSPGLGGYNEQFF.